The 10 T cell receptor beta chains given below trace back to one sample, sequenced in a study of T cell repertoires in cytomegalovirus infection. TCRdb fed the reads into MiXCR, producing one record per CDR3 protein. The sample includes approximately 630,000 distinct CDR3 sequences, approximately 24% of them seen just once. The material sequenced was CD8+ T cells from PBMCs. Receptor source: a human donor in good health (CMV status not recorded). Some clones in this sample may be carry-over from other donors' samples.

This clonotype was found many times. J is TRBJ2-2 and V is TRBV11-3; the match to TRBD2 covers 7 bases. The CDR3 covers 17 residues. Germline CDR1 SGHNT, CDR2 YENEEA. The V and J ends lost 4 bases and 0 bases, in that order; junction bases with no gene match: 8. The CDR3, as DNA: TGTGCCAGCAGCTCCGGAGGGGCGGGGGCGAACACCGGGGAGCTGTTTTTT. Translating it yields CASSSGGAGANTGELFF.

The CDR3 nucleotides read TGCAGTGCTAGAGACAGGGGTGGGGGAACCGACTATGGCTACACCTTC. This sequence encodes CSARDRGGGTDYGYTF. The rearrangement joins TRBV20-1 to TRBJ1-2; maybe TRBD1 (6 bases). Germline loops: CDR1 DFQATT, CDR2 SNEGSKA (reference sequence). The CDR3 has 16 amino acids. Trimming took off 0 bases at V and 3 bases at J, with 17 bases between the two ends.

The rearrangement joins TRBV2 to TRBJ2-5; D not resolved. This CDR3 is 14 amino acids long. With 1 base removed from V and 7 bases from J, the gap between germline ends came to 13 bases. In germline, CDR1 is SNHLY, CDR2 FYNNEI. Here the CDR3 reads CASSEVVTSGTQYF. Here the CDR3 DNA reads TGTGCCAGCAGTGAAGTGGTGACTTCTGGGACCCAGTACTTC.

The V and J genes are TRBV2 and TRBJ2-3; 13 bases match TRBD2. The germline V gene encodes CDR1 SNHLY and CDR2 FYNNEI. The CDR3 contains 17 residues. Trimming took 6 bases from V and 1 from J; bases not matched to a gene: 7. The CDR3 sequence is CASRLTSGGPGTDTQYF. The CDR3, as DNA: TGTGCCAGCAGGTTGACTAGCGGGGGGCCGGGCACAGATACGCAGTATTTT.

This clonotype was recorded a few times. The J gene is TRBJ1-2, the V gene TRBV6-6, with TRBD1 as a possible D gene (5 bases). V gave up 6 bases and J gave up 0 bases, with 11 bases separating them. CDR1 is MNHNY, CDR2 SVGAGI, per germline (reference sequence). The CDR3 runs 14 residues. CDR3 protein: CASSVGRSNYGYTF. CDR3 nucleotide sequence: TGTGCCAGCAGCGTGGGACGGTCTAACTATGGCTACACCTTC.

Remarks on this clonotype: A single base separates this from a much larger clone, so it may be a read error. The chain joins TRBV25-1 to TRBJ2-7, with 7 bases fitting TRBD1. J lost 7 bases, V lost 5 bases, and 8 bases had no gene match. CDR1 is MGHDK and CDR2 is SYGVNS in the germline V gene. The CDR3 extends over 13 amino acids. CDR3 coding DNA: TGTGCCAGCAGTCCGACAGGGCCTGTAGAGCAGTACTTC. It codes for CASSPTGPVEQYF.

V is TRBV13 and J is TRBJ2-5; 11 bases line up with TRBD2. CDR1 is PRHDT, CDR2 FYEKMQ, per germline (reference sequence). CDR3 length equals 15 residues. Trimming at V came to 5 bases and at J to 4 bases, leaving 6 bases not matched to a gene. CDR3: CASSPTSGGPETQYF. The DNA for the CDR3 is TGTGCCAGCAGCCCTACTAGCGGGGGCCCAGAGACCCAGTACTTC. The complete variable domain, with remaining parts taken from reference TRBV13 and TRBJ2-5, reads AAGVIQSPRHLIKEKRETATLKCYPIPRHDTVYWYQQGPGQDPQFLISFYEKMQSDKGSIPDRFSAQQFSDYHSELNMSSLELGDSALYFCASSPTSGGPETQYFGPGTRLLVL.

The V gene is TRBV4-2, the J gene TRBJ1-2, with D perhaps matching TRBD1 (6 bases). The CDR3 spans 17 residues. V shed 0 bases and J shed 4 bases, with 18 bases lying between them. Per the germline V gene, CDR1 is LGHNA and CDR2 is YNFKEQ. For the CDR3, the DNA is TGTGCCAGCAGCCAAGATATTCCGGGGGGCCGGCGCTATGGCTACACCTTC. This codes for CASSQDIPGGRRYGYTF.

This rearrangement joins TRBV28 to TRBJ1-5; TRBD1 is a possible D gene (5 bases). Deletions cut 3 bases from V and 7 bases from J, with 10 bases between. Germline CDR1 reads MDHEN; CDR2 reads SYDVKM. The CDR3 totals 13 residues. The chain's CDR3 is CASSFRQGQPQHF. The CDR3 DNA reads as TGTGCCAGCAGTTTCCGGCAGGGACAGCCCCAGCATTTT.

The CDR3 bases are TGTGCCATCAGAGATTACAGGGAACGGGGCTATGGCTACACCTTC. It translates to CAIRDYRERGYGYTF. V is TRBV10-3 and J is TRBJ1-2; a possible D gene is TRBD1 (6 bases). The CDR3 contains 15 residues. Trimming removed 6 bases from V and 4 bases from J, with 18 bases in between. Germline loops: CDR1 ENHRY, CDR2 SYGVKD.